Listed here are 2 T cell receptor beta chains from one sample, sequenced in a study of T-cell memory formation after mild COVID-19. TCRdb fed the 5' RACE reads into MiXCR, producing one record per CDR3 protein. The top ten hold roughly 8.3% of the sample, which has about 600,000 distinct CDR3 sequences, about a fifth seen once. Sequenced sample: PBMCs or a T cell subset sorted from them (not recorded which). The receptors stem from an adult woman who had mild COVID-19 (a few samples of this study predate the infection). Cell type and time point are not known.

The CDR3 region is CASRQDGEQYF. CDR3 coding DNA: TGTGCCAGCAGGCAGGATGGGGAGCAGTACTTC. V gene TRBV7-9 combines with J gene TRBJ2-7; D gene uncertain. Trimming took 6 bases from V and 7 from J, leaving 10 bases between them. Germline lookup yields CDR1 SEHNR and CDR2 FQNEAQ (reference sequence). The CDR3 totals 11 residues.

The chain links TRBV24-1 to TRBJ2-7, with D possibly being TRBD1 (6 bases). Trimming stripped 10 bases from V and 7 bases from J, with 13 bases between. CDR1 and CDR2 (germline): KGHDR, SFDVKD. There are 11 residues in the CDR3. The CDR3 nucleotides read TGTGCCACTCCTCGAGGGGGTGAGCAGTACTTC. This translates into CATPRGGEQYF.